These 11 T cell receptor beta chains share one sample of origin, sequenced in a study of blood T cell repertoires in COVID-19. Measured with immunoSEQ multiplex PCR; TCRdb has only the in-frame clones, and not every one. The table shows some 300,000 clones, with 75% to 90% occurring only once. Sequencing was performed on PBMCs or T cells enriched from blood (not recorded which). These TCRs come from a woman aged 40 to 50 who had recovered from COVID-19.

The genes are TRBV27 and TRBJ1-4; 7 bases fit TRBD1. V was pared by 4 bases and J by 0 bases, with 8 bases of the junction left unmatched. The CDR3 has 17 residues. The germline V gene has CDR1 MNHEY and CDR2 SMNVEV (reference sequence). DNA for the CDR3: TGTGCCAGCAGTTCCGCCGGGACAGCCTCAACTAATGAAAAACTGTTTTTT. Its translation is CASSSAGTASTNEKLFF.

This sequence joins TRBV2 and TRBJ1-5, with D perhaps matching TRBD1 (6 bases). V lost 0 bases and J lost 2, with 14 bases in between. The CDR3 runs 17 residues. Germline CDR1 SNHLY, CDR2 FYNNEI. CDR3 amino acids: CASSEAPGGWGNQPQHF. In DNA form, the CDR3 reads TGTGCCAGCAGTGAAGCGCCGGGGGGCTGGGGCAATCAGCCCCAGCATTTT.

The genes are TRBV12-3 or TRBV12-4 and TRBJ2-1; the D gene is possibly TRBD1 (6 bases). The CDR3 loop spans 13 amino acids. V shed 5 bases and J shed 9 bases, with 14 bases lying between them. The CDR3 sequence is CASSHGQWSEQFF. The CDR3 nucleotides are TGTGCCAGCAGTCATGGACAGTGGTCTGAGCAGTTCTTC.

V and J are TRBV7-3 and TRBJ2-5; 14 bases fit TRBD2. Germline V gives CDR1 SGHTA, CDR2 FQGTGA. This CDR3 region has 17 residues. V lost 4 bases and J lost 2; bases outside the gene matches: 6. For the CDR3, the DNA is TGTGCCAGCAGCTCCGGGACTAGCGGGAGACGGCAAGAGACCCAGTACTTC. Its protein is CASSSGTSGRRQETQYF.

The gene calls are TRBV19 and TRBJ1-4; D is unclear. The CDR3 contains 16 residues. V shed 9 bases and J shed 6 bases, with 23 bases lying between them. The germline V gene has CDR1 LNHDA and CDR2 SQIVND (reference sequence). For the CDR3, the DNA is TGTGCCAGCAAGGCCTCGTCGGGAATCCTATATGAAAAACTGTTTTTT. As protein: CASKASSGILYEKLFF.

The chain recombines TRBV18 with TRBJ2-1; a possible D gene is TRBD2 (5 bases). CDR3 length: 15 residues. Germline values: CDR1 KGHSH, CDR2 LQKENI. V was pared by 4 bases and J by 2 bases, with 12 bases between. The CDR3 nucleotides are TGTGCCAGCTCACACCAGAGCGGAGCCTACAATGAGCAGTTCTTC. It translates to CASSHQSGAYNEQFF. The full variable domain, completed using reference TRBV18 and TRBJ2-1, is NAGVMQNPRHLVRRRGQEARLRCSPMKGHSHVYWYRQLPEEGLKFMVYLQKENIIDESGMPKERFSAEFPKEGPSILRIQQVVRGDSAAYFCASSHQSGAYNEQFFGPGTRLTVL.

This sequence joins TRBV7-3 and TRBJ2-7; 7 nucleotides agree with TRBD2. Per the germline V gene, CDR1 is SGHTA and CDR2 is FQGTGA. The CDR3 spans 12 residues. V was pared by 11 bases and J by 1 base, with 5 bases of the junction left unmatched. The chain's CDR3 is CAPPSGSYEQYF. The CDR3 DNA reads as TGTGCCCCCCCTAGCGGATCCTACGAGCAGTACTTC.

This clone was seen once. Compared with germline, one end of the junction differs, possibly owing to a read error. The gene calls are TRBV24-1 and TRBJ1-2, with 10 bases matching TRBD1. The CDR3 extends over 15 amino acids. Looked up from germline, CDR1 is KGHDR and CDR2 is SFDVKD. The CDR3 DNA follows: TGTGCCACCAGTGATTTCGGGACAGGGGTCTATCGCTACACCTTC. This codes for CATSDFGTGVYRYTF.

V usage is TRBV6-5 and J usage is TRBJ2-2; TRBD1 is a possible D gene (5 bases). The CDR3 sequence is 15 residues long. Germline-derived CDR1 and CDR2 are MNHEY and SVGAGI. Trimming removed 2 bases from V and 1 base from J, with 8 bases in between. CDR3 amino acids: CASSYLGQNTGELFF. Here the CDR3 DNA reads TGTGCCAGCAGTTACCTTGGACAGAACACCGGGGAGCTGTTTTTT.

The J gene is TRBJ2-5, the V gene TRBV11-1; D not certain. V gave up 5 bases and J gave up 4 bases, with 5 bases separating them. In germline, CDR1 is SGHAT, CDR2 FQDESV (reference sequence). This CDR3 contains 11 residues. CDR3 protein: CASSTRETQYF. The CDR3 coding sequence is TGTGCCAGCAGCACGCGAGAGACCCAGTACTTC.

V is TRBV6-5 and J is TRBJ2-3, with D maybe TRBD1 (5 bases). V was pared by 7 bases and J by 6 bases, with 17 bases between. Germline CDR1 and CDR2: MNHEY and SVGAGI. This CDR3 contains 14 residues. As DNA, the CDR3 is TGTGCCAGCATGGGGCCCGCCACTCGGGATACGCAGTATTTT. Translating gives CASMGPATRDTQYF.